One sample yielded the 32 T cell receptor beta chains listed below, sequenced in a study of radiation and T cells in renal cell carcinoma. Here immunoSEQ multiplex PCR was the method, and the copy in TCRdb shows in-frame clones only, minus some. Here the sample spans some 120,000 clones, around 90% being singletons. Time point of the sample: blood 2 weeks post-SBRT. Treatment indicated: 15 Gy SBRT to primary tumor, nephrectomy 4 weeks later. Sequences were derived from blood, sampled from a patient whose treatment included radiotherapy and nephrectomy. These receptor sequences come from a woman aged 65 to 85 with renal cell carcinoma.

The chain employs TRBV27 and TRBJ2-7, with D unresolved. The CDR3 is 15 residues long. In germline, CDR1 is MNHEY, CDR2 SMNVEV (reference sequence). V was clipped by 6 bases and J by 5 bases, with 20 bases between them. CDR3 in amino acids: CASSLQPIQDHEQYF. Here the CDR3 DNA reads TGTGCCAGCAGCCTACAGCCAATTCAGGACCACGAGCAGTACTTC.

This chain links TRBV5-1 with TRBJ1-2, with D tentatively TRBD1 (5 bases). This CDR3 contains 12 residues. The V gene lost 0 bases and the J gene lost 8 bases, with 8 bases spanning the gap. Germline V gives CDR1 SGHRS, CDR2 YFSETQ. DNA for the CDR3: TGCGCCAGCAGCTTGGACGGGGGAGGCTACACCTTC. It specifies CASSLDGGGYTF.

The V and J genes are TRBV14 and TRBJ2-3, with a weak D call TRBD2 (6 bases). The CDR3 is 14 amino acids. Germline V gene sequence: CDR1 SGHDN, CDR2 FVKESK. Trimming took off 0 bases at V and 4 bases at J, with 8 bases between the two ends. CDR3 DNA sequence: TGTGCCAGCAGCCAAGACCGGGGGTCAGATACGCAGTATTTT. It yields the protein CASSQDRGSDTQYF. Filled out from reference TRBV14 and TRBJ2-3, the complete variable domain reads EAGVTQFPSHSVIEKGQTVTLRCDPISGHDNLYWYRRVMGKEIKFLLHFVKESKQDESGMPNNRFLAERTGGTYSTLKVQPAELEDSGVYFCASSQDRGSDTQYFGPGTRLTVL.

The chain links TRBV9 to TRBJ2-3, with D perhaps TRBD2 (5 bases). This CDR3 contains 14 residues. The V end was cut by 1 base, the J end by 0 bases, with 6 bases between. Germline assignment: CDR1 SGDLS and CDR2 YYNGEE. This chain's CDR3 is CASSVRDSTDTQYF. Written as DNA, the CDR3 is TGTGCCAGCAGCGTACGGGATAGCACAGATACGCAGTATTTT.

V and J are TRBV7-3 and TRBJ2-3; 10 bases match TRBD2. Unmatched junction bases numbered 3, after V lost 5 bases and J lost 1 base. The CDR3 loop spans 15 amino acids. Germline lookup yields CDR1 SGHTA and CDR2 FQGTGA. CDR3 bases: TGTGCCAGCAGCCTCGGGACTAGCGGCACAGATACGCAGTATTTT. It is translated as CASSLGTSGTDTQYF. The full variable domain, completed using reference TRBV7-3 and TRBJ2-3, is GAGVSQTPSNKVTEKGKYVELRCDPISGHTALYWYRQSLGQGPEFLIYFQGTGAADDSGLPNDRFFAVRPEGSVSTLKIQRTERGDSAVYLCASSLGTSGTDTQYFGPGTRLTVL.

The chain couples TRBV29-1 to TRBJ2-7, with TRBD1 matching over 11 bases. The CDR3 is 15 residues long. The V gene end was trimmed by 3 bases and the J gene end by 6 bases; junction bases not matched to a gene: 10. Germline assignment: CDR1 SQVTM and CDR2 ANQGSEA. The CDR3 nucleotides read TGCAGCGTTGAGAACCCCGGACAGGGGGCAAGCGAGCAGTACTTC. Translation gives CSVENPGQGASEQYF.

The chain is built from TRBV13 and TRBJ1-4; D uncertain. V lost 5 bases and J lost 0, with 16 bases in between. The CDR3 is 17 amino acids. Germline-derived CDR1 and CDR2 are PRHDT and FYEKMQ (reference sequence). This CDR3 reads CASSPKAGLSTNEKLFF. The CDR3 DNA reads as TGTGCCAGCAGCCCAAAGGCGGGTTTGTCAACTAATGAAAAACTGTTTTTT.

This clone was seen a few times. This sequence joins TRBV18 and TRBJ2-6; D remains unclear. The CDR3 sequence is 15 residues long. Deletions cut 0 bases from V and 0 bases from J, with 3 bases between. Germline CDR1 reads KGHSH; CDR2 reads LQKENI. This CDR3 is CASSPPSSGANVLTF. As DNA, the CDR3 is TGTGCCAGCTCACCACCGAGCTCTGGGGCCAACGTCCTGACTTTC.

The chain employs TRBV19 and TRBJ1-1, with 8 bases aligning to TRBD1. Germline CDR1 is LNHDA and CDR2 is SQIVND (reference sequence). The CDR3 sequence is 15 residues long. V lost 2 bases to trimming and J lost 11 bases; unmatched junction nucleotides: 13. CDR3 in DNA: TGTGCCAGTAGTATACCCATGGACAGGGTAGGAGCGGCTTTCTTT. Translation gives CASSIPMDRVGAAFF.

This clone was seen a single time. CDR3 amino acids: CASSPGQSEQYF. CDR3 bases: TGCGCCAGCAGCCCAGGACAAAGCGAGCAGTACTTC. The chain couples TRBV4-1 to TRBJ2-7, with D possibly TRBD1 on 5 matching bases. The ends were cut back, 4 bases at V and 6 bases at J, with 10 bases in the middle. CDR1 is MGHRA, CDR2 YSYEKL, per germline. The CDR3 sequence is 12 residues long.

V usage is TRBV6-5 and J usage is TRBJ2-7; TRBD2 aligns across 7 bases. Germline CDR1 and CDR2: MNHEY and SVGAGI. This CDR3 has 13 amino acids. V shed 4 bases, J shed 1 base, and the junction held 1 base outside the gene matches. This CDR3 is CASSWRGSYEQYF. In DNA form, the CDR3 reads TGTGCCAGCAGTTGGCGGGGGTCCTACGAGCAGTACTTC.

The chain combines TRBV13 with TRBJ2-7; 11 positions agree with TRBD2. Unmatched junction bases numbered 4, after V lost 5 bases and J lost 1 base. This CDR3 has 15 residues. CDR1 is PRHDT, CDR2 FYEKMQ, per germline (reference sequence). In DNA form, the CDR3 reads TGTGCCAGCAGCCAGGGGACTAGCGGTTCCTACGAGCAGTACTTC. Protein product: CASSQGTSGSYEQYF.

The gene calls are TRBV4-1 and TRBJ1-1, with D possibly TRBD1 on 6 matching bases. The CDR3 sequence is 13 residues long. The germline V gene has CDR1 MGHRA and CDR2 YSYEKL. Trimming cost V 1 base and J 11 bases, with 14 bases left between them. CDR3 sequence: CASSQVPGARAFF. The DNA of the CDR3 is TGCGCCAGCAGCCAAGTTCCGGGGGCGCGGGCTTTCTTT.

The J gene is TRBJ1-6, the V gene TRBV19, with 9 nucleotides matching TRBD1. Germline CDR1 and CDR2: LNHDA and SQIVND (reference sequence). CDR3 length equals 19 residues. The junction had 10 bases not matched to a gene; V was cut back by 4 bases and J by 0 bases. In DNA form, the CDR3 reads TGTGCCAGTAGTACCGCCGGGACAGGGCCGAGCTCCTATAATTCACCCCTCCACTTT. Protein product: CASSTAGTGPSSYNSPLHF.

The rearrangement links TRBV7-2 to TRBJ2-5; D is undetermined. The germline V gene encodes CDR1 SGHTA and CDR2 FQGNSA. The V end was cut by 2 bases, the J end by 1 base, with 8 bases between. This CDR3 has 14 residues. The DNA of the CDR3 is TGTGCCAGCAGCTTAATGACCGTCCAAGAGACCCAGTACTTC. This translates into CASSLMTVQETQYF.

The rearrangement uses TRBV9 and TRBJ2-1, with D tentatively TRBD1 (5 bases). V gave up 1 base and J gave up 3 bases, with 8 bases separating them. Germline values: CDR1 SGDLS, CDR2 YYNGEE. The CDR3 extends over 14 amino acids. The DNA of the CDR3 is TGTGCCAGCAGCGTATCAGGGATCTACAATGAGCAGTTCTTC. Amino acids: CASSVSGIYNEQFF.

The chain carries TRBV29-1 and TRBJ1-5; tentative D call: TRBD1 (5 bases). CDR3 length: 13 amino acids. The germline CDR1 and CDR2 sequences are SQVTM and ANQGSEA. Trimming cost V 6 bases and J 5 bases, with 14 bases left between them. The CDR3 DNA reads TGCAGCGTGGGGGAAGGAGCATATCAGCCCCAGCATTTT. It yields the protein CSVGEGAYQPQHF.

The V and J genes are TRBV5-4 and TRBJ2-5, with 9 bases lining up with TRBD2. There are 16 residues in the CDR3. Losses at the gene ends were 4 bases for V and 5 bases for J; bases not matched to a gene: 12. Germline assignment: CDR1 SGHNT and CDR2 YYREEE (reference sequence). CDR3 sequence: CASSRGLAGPQETQYF. CDR3 coding DNA: TGTGCCAGCAGCCGGGGCCTAGCGGGGCCCCAGGAGACCCAGTACTTC.

The V call is TRBV15, the J call TRBJ2-7, with D perhaps assigned TRBD1 or TRBD2 (5 bases each). V was clipped by 1 base and J by 6 bases, with 19 bases between them. The V gene's germline CDR1 is LNHNV and CDR2 YYDKDF (reference sequence). The CDR3 spans 16 residues. CDR3 amino acids: CATSRAGSRVRIEQYF. As DNA, the CDR3 is TGTGCCACCAGCAGAGCGGGGTCCAGGGTACGGATCGAGCAGTACTTC.

V and J are TRBV9 and TRBJ1-1; TRBD1 agrees at 7 bases. The length of the CDR3 is 15 residues. Per germline, CDR1 SGDLS and CDR2 YYNGEE. J lost 2 bases, V lost 4 bases, and 8 bases had no gene match. CDR3 in DNA: TGTGCCAGCAGCCCGCGACAGGGTGCTAACACTGAAGCTTTCTTT. Its protein is CASSPRQGANTEAFF.

The CDR3, as DNA: TGTGCCAGTAGTACCGGGGGCCTGTTGTACAATGAGCAGTTCTTC. Translated: CASSTGGLLYNEQFF. The rearrangement joins TRBV19 to TRBJ2-1; the D call may be TRBD1 or TRBD2 (6 bases each). The CDR3 loop spans 15 amino acids. Trimming left V 4 bases short and J 4 bases short, with 14 bases between. Germline CDR1 LNHDA, CDR2 SQIVND (reference sequence).

This clone was seen a handful of times. This chain links TRBV7-2 with TRBJ1-2; D unresolved. The CDR3 contains 12 residues. Trimming removed 5 bases from V and 7 bases from J, with 11 bases in between. Germline-derived CDR1 and CDR2 are SGHTA and FQGNSA. The CDR3 DNA reads TGTGCCAGCAGCCCCCTGGCGGGTGGCTACACCTTC. Its translation is CASSPLAGGYTF.

The J gene is TRBJ1-1, the V gene TRBV18; D not resolved. The germline V gene has CDR1 KGHSH and CDR2 LQKENI. There are 13 residues in the CDR3. Between the trimmed V and J ends, which lost 3 bases and 1 base, there was a span of 6 bases. CDR3: CASSPSGNTEAFF. The CDR3 DNA reads as TGTGCCAGCTCACCGTCAGGGAACACTGAAGCTTTCTTT.

This clone came up a few times. The chain couples TRBV5-1 to TRBJ2-1; 8 positions agree with TRBD2. CDR1 is SGHRS, CDR2 YFSETQ, per germline. CDR3 length equals 16 residues. V lost 0 bases to trimming and J lost 4 bases; unmatched junction nucleotides: 6. CDR3 protein: CASSLASGGIYNEQFF. CDR3 DNA sequence: TGCGCCAGCAGCTTGGCCTCGGGGGGGATATACAATGAGCAGTTCTTC.

In its sample, this clone was seen a few times. This chain joins TRBV30 and TRBJ1-5; 7 bases map to TRBD1. The CDR3 covers 15 residues. CDR1 is GTSNPN and CDR2 is SVGIG in the germline V gene (reference sequence). V lost 2 bases, J lost 4 bases, and 8 bases stayed unmatched. The CDR3 sequence is CAWSLQGKRNQPQHF. CDR3 nucleotide sequence: TGTGCCTGGAGTTTACAGGGGAAGAGAAATCAGCCCCAGCATTTT.

This chain connects TRBV5-6 to TRBJ2-4, with 7 bases aligning to TRBD1. CDR3 size: 13 residues. J gave up 4 bases and V 3 bases, and 1 base lay outside the gene matches. Germline V CDR1 and CDR2: SGHDT, YYEEEE. The CDR3 DNA reads as TGTGCCAGCAGCTGGGGACAGAAAAACATTCAGTACTTC. It yields the protein CASSWGQKNIQYF.

The chain is built from TRBV5-6 and TRBJ2-7, with 11 bases identical to TRBD1. V lost 2 bases, J lost 7 bases, and 11 bases stayed unmatched. This CDR3 is 16 amino acids long. Germline lookup yields CDR1 SGHDT and CDR2 YYEEEE. The CDR3 loop reads CASSFRAPGQGAEQYF. CDR3 DNA: TGTGCCAGCAGCTTTAGGGCCCCAGGACAGGGGGCAGAGCAGTACTTC.

V and J are TRBV19 and TRBJ2-3; 9 positions match TRBD2. With V trimmed by 3 bases and J by 1 base, 2 bases remained unmatched. The CDR3 spans 15 residues. Germline CDR1 is LNHDA and CDR2 is SQIVND (reference sequence). CDR3 DNA: TGTGCCAGTAGTATCCAGCGGGGGGGCACAGATACGCAGTATTTT. It is translated as CASSIQRGGTDTQYF.

The V call is TRBV9, the J call TRBJ2-5, with 12 bases lining up with TRBD2. CDR1 and CDR2 (germline): SGDLS, YYNGEE. This CDR3 has 16 amino acids. The V and J ends lost 4 bases and 5 bases, in that order; junction bases with no gene match: 9. The DNA for the CDR3 is TGTGCCAGCAGCTCCCTAGCGGGGGGGCCCGGGGAGACCCAGTACTTC. Translation gives CASSSLAGGPGETQYF.

The chain carries TRBV10-2 and TRBJ2-4; D is possibly TRBD1 (6 bases). Germline V gene sequence: CDR1 WSHSY, CDR2 SAAADI. V lost 3 bases to trimming and J lost 7 bases, with 13 bases between them. CDR3 length: 14 amino acids. In DNA, the CDR3 is TGCGCCAGCAGTGAATTAGGGGGTCGGAACATTCAGTACTTC. It is translated as CASSELGGRNIQYF.

The chain couples TRBV29-1 to TRBJ2-7, with TRBD1 identical over 7 bases. This CDR3 region has 13 residues. The germline V gene has CDR1 SQVTM and CDR2 ANQGSEA. V shed 1 base, J shed 3 bases, and the junction held 3 bases outside the gene matches. CDR3 in DNA: TGCAGCGTTGAAGCTGCAGGGGGCTACGAGCAGTACTTC. Amino acid sequence: CSVEAAGGYEQYF.

This chain connects TRBV7-3 to TRBJ2-3; D gene ambiguous. V shed 5 bases and J shed 2 bases, with 17 bases lying between them. Germline V lookup: CDR1 SGHTA, CDR2 FQGTGA. CDR3 length equals 16 residues. In DNA form, the CDR3 reads TGTGCCAGCAGCCCCAAGGGCAGGAGTTCCACAGATACGCAGTATTTT. As protein: CASSPKGRSSTDTQYF.